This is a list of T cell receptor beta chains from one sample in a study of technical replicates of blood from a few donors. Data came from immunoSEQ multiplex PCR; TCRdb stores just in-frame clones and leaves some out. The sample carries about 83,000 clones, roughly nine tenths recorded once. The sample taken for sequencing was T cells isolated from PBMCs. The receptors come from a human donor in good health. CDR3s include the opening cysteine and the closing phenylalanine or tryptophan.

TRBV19,CATRPGLAESDTQYF
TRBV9,CASNTGLKGYTF
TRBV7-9,CASSSSISSSYNSPLHF
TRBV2,CASSPGQGGQPQHF
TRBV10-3,CAISELRAGANTGELFF
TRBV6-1,CASGEGTGRTRYGYTF
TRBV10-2,CASSVNNPSGNTIYF
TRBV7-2,CASLPGQASYEQYF
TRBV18,CASSPRVRDQPQHF
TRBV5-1,CASSFMASGTNIQYF
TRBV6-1,CASSEAMAGRETQYF
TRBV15,CATSRDRVSLNYGYTF
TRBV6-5,CASTSRGTGELFF
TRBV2,CASNLETGGSNQPQHF
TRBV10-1,CASSESLGGTATQYF
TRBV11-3,CASSLALGPGLPKNIQYF
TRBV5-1,CASSLAVVEQETQYF
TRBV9,CASSVGAGGSTGELFF
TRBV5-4,CASSPGYSGNTIYF
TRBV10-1,CASSENPGHLYEQYF
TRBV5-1,CASSLVSRSDGANVLTF
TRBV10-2,CASRTDRGSYEQYF
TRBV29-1,CSVQEEGTGDSPLHF
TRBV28,CASSWSQGVLGGYTF
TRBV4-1,CASSQGLAGGGEQFF
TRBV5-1,CASSSTGFGNSPLHF
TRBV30,CACQLAGGPTDTQYF
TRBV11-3,CASSLSPRNTIYF
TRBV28,CASRGLTNTEAFF
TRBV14,CASSQKLAGGVSSYNEQFF
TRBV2,CASRDRGFRYNEQFF
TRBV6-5,CASSYRPTPTNEKLFF
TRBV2,CASSEAPGRNTEAFF
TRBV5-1,CATLLGRKYNEQFF
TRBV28,CASSYSTAKGDTEAFF
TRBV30,CAWSVLGTRFGEQFF
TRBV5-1,CASSLGGRRVEGYTF
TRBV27,CASSLTMTGEAFF
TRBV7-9,CASSLETGNGYTF
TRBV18,CASLPGTPSYNEQFF
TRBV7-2,CASSSNRGTGNTIYF
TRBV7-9,CASSRDRGSIQETQYF
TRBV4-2,CASSQNRDRQYF
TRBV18,CASSPEPNTEAFF
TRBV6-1,CAIDRGGYNEQFF
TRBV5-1,CASSPGQTNTEAFF
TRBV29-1,CSVVRDRYEQYF
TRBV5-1,CASRQRDNEQFF
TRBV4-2,CASSQVLAGVSNTGELFF